The sequence of this T cell receptor (beta chain) was determined in a study of human T cells and chemical hapten exposure. Study as a whole: Sensitization employed 2% DPC on approximately 2 cm by approximately 2 cm of upper inner arm skin.

J gave up 6 bases and V 6 bases, and 4 bases lay outside the gene matches. Germline CDR1 SQVTM, CDR2 ANQGSEA. This CDR3 region has 12 residues. MiXCR, run by TCRdb on the RACE reads, gives a single entry per CDR3 protein. The sample shows tens of thousands of distinct CDR3 sequences, about 10% of them seen only once. Described time point: patch test 1, 2 weeks after DPC sensitization. Treatment here: therapeutic diphenylcyclopropenone sensitization with weekly scalp DPC. This clonotype was picked up a small number of times. This sequence joins TRBV29-1 and TRBJ2-2, with 7 bases lining up with TRBD1. The TCR sequence derives from a woman between 50 and 59 years old with alopecia areata. Some clones in this sample may be carry-over from other donors' samples. The specimen comprised whole blood, sampled in connection with sensitization to the hapten diphenylcyclopropenone (DPC). This CDR3 reads CSVVTGSGELFF. CDR3 sequence (DNA): TGCAGCGTGGTGACAGGGTCCGGGGAGCTGTTTTTT.